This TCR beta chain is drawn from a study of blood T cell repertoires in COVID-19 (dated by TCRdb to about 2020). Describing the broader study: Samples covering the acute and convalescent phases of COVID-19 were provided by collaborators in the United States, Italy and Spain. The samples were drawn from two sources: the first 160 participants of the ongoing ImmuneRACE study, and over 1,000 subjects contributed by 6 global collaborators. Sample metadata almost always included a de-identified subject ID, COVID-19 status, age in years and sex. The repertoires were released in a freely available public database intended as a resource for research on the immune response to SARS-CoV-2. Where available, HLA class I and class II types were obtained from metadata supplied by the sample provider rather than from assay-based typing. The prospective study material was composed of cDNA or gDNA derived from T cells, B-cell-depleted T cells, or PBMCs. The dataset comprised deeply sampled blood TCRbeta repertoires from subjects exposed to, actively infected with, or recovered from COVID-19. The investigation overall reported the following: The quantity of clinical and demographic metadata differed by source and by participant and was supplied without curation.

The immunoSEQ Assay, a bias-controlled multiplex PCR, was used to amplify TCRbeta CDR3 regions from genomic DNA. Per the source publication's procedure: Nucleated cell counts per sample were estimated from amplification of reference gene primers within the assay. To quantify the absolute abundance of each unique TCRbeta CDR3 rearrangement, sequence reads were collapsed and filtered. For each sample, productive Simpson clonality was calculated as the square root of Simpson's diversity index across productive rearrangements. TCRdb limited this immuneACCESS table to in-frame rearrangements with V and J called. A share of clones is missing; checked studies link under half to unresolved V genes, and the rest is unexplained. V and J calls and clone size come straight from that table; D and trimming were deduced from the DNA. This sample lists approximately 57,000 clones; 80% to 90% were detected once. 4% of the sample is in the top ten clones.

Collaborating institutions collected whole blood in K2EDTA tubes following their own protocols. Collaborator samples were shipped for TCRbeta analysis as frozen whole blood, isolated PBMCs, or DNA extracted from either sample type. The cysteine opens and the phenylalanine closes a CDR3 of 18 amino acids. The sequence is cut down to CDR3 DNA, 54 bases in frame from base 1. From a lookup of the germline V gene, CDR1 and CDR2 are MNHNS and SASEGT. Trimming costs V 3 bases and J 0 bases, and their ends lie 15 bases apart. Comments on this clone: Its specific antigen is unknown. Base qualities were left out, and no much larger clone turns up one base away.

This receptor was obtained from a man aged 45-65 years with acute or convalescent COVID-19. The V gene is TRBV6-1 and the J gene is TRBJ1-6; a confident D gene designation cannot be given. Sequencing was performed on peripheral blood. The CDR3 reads CASSDSFEGSSYNSPLHF. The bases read TGTGCCAGCAGTGATAGTTTCGAGGGAAGCTCCTATAATTCACCCCTCCACTTT.